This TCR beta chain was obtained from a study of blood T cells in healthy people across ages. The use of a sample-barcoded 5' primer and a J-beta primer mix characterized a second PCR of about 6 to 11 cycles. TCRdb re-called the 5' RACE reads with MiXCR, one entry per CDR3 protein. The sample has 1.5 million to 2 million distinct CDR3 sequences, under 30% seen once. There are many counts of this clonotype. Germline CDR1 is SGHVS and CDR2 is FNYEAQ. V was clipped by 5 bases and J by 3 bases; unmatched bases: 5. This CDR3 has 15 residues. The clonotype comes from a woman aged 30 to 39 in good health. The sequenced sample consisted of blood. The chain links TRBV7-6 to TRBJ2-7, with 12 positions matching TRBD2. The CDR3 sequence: CASSTRTSGNYEQYF. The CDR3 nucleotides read TGTGCCAGCAGCACCCGGACTAGCGGGAACTACGAGCAGTACTTC.